A single sample gave rise to the 22 T cell receptor beta chains below, sequenced in a study of T cell responses to AZD1222 COVID-19 vaccine. Data came from immunoSEQ multiplex PCR; TCRdb stores just in-frame clones and leaves some out. The sample consists of fewer than 150,000 clones, approximately 90% of them appearing once. Sequencing was performed on peripheral blood, taken on day 0 of AZD1222 vaccination. The receptors come from an adult in good health.

This chain connects TRBV11-3 to TRBJ2-6; TRBD2 is a possible D gene (5 bases). Trimming took off 5 bases at V and 2 bases at J, with 16 bases between the two ends. The V gene's germline CDR1 is SGHNT and CDR2 YENEEA. The CDR3 is 17 residues long. The CDR3 protein is CASSPTRGRPGANVLTF. The CDR3 DNA reads TGTGCCAGCAGCCCGACACGGGGTCGGCCTGGGGCCAACGTCCTGACTTTC. Based on the CDR3 plus reference TRBV11-3 and TRBJ2-6, the full variable domain is EAGVVQSPRYKIIEKKQPVAFWCNPISGHNTLYWYLQNLGQGPELLIRYENEEAVDDSQLPKDRFSAERLKGVDSTLKIQPAELGDSAVYLCASSPTRGRPGANVLTFGAGSRLTVL.

V and J are TRBV3-1 (or the pseudogene TRBV3-2) and TRBJ2-7; 7 positions match TRBD2. Germline V gives CDR1 LGHDT, CDR2 YNNKEL (reference sequence). This CDR3 comprises 15 residues. The V gene end was trimmed by 4 bases and the J gene end by 4 bases; junction bases not matched to a gene: 10. The CDR3 DNA follows: TGTGCCAGCAGCCCAGGAATGACTAGCAGGTACGAGCAGTACTTC. Residues: CASSPGMTSRYEQYF.

The chain uses TRBV29-1 and TRBJ1-2; 10 bases are shared with TRBD1. Germline V gene sequence: CDR1 SQVTM, CDR2 ANQGSEA. J gave up 2 bases and V 7 bases, and 4 bases lay outside the gene matches. The CDR3 spans 13 residues. The CDR3 DNA sequence: TGCAGCGGTAGACAGGGGGCAAACTATGGCTACACCTTC. Its protein product is CSGRQGANYGYTF.

The CDR3 sequence: CASSFSGTPRGTQYF. The CDR3 coding sequence is TGTGCCAGCAGTTTTTCCGGGACCCCAAGAGGGACCCAGTACTTC. The V call is TRBV27, the J call TRBJ2-5; D tentatively reads TRBD1 or TRBD2 (5 bases each). CDR1 MNHEY and CDR2 SMNVEV come from the germline V gene (reference sequence). The CDR3 contains 15 residues. V was trimmed by 3 bases and J by 7 bases, leaving 18 bases between them.

This chain connects TRBV7-2 to TRBJ2-4, with TRBD2 matching 13 bases. Germline V lookup: CDR1 SGHTA, CDR2 FQGNSA. V lost 4 bases, J lost 0 bases, and 3 bases stayed unmatched. The CDR3 extends over 17 amino acids. CDR3 in DNA: TGTGCCAGCAGCTCGACTAGCGGGGGGATAGCCAAAAACATTCAGTACTTC. Its translation is CASSSTSGGIAKNIQYF.

The chain is built from TRBV3-1 (or the pseudogene TRBV3-2) and TRBJ1-4; D not certain. The ends were cut back, 3 bases at V and 0 bases at J, with 11 bases in the middle. The CDR3 extends over 16 amino acids. CDR1 LGHDT and CDR2 YNNKEL come from the germline V gene (reference sequence). The CDR3 region is CASSQKGSATNEKLFF. For the CDR3, the DNA is TGTGCCAGCAGCCAGAAGGGCAGCGCAACTAATGAAAAACTGTTTTTT.

The J gene is TRBJ1-2, the V gene TRBV27, with D unresolved. CDR3 length equals 14 residues. Trimming left V 5 bases short and J 6 bases short, with 16 bases between. Germline CDR1 MNHEY, CDR2 SMNVEV (reference sequence). The chain's CDR3 is CASSPLGVPNGYTF. The CDR3 DNA sequence: TGTGCCAGCAGTCCCCTTGGCGTTCCGAATGGCTACACCTTC.

The V gene is TRBV11-2, the J gene TRBJ1-6; D call uncertain. CDR3 length: 14 amino acids. V was clipped by 3 bases and J by 3 bases, with 6 bases between them. From germline, CDR1 is SGHAT and CDR2 FQNNGV. CDR3 sequence reads: CASSLKGYNSPLHF. DNA for the CDR3: TGTGCCAGCAGCTTGAAGGGCTATAATTCACCCCTCCACTTT.

The gene calls are TRBV28 and TRBJ2-2; the D is unclear. The CDR3 runs 13 residues. Germline CDR1 MDHEN, CDR2 SYDVKM. The V end lost 5 bases, the J end lost 2 bases, and 6 bases lay between the germline ends. For the CDR3, the DNA is TGTGCCAGCAGTCTTCCTAACACCGGGGAGCTGTTTTTT. Its translation is CASSLPNTGELFF.

V usage is TRBV28 and J usage is TRBJ2-3; D remains ambiguous. The CDR3 is 14 residues long. Per the germline V gene, CDR1 is MDHEN and CDR2 is SYDVKM. Trimming shortened V by 7 bases and J by 2 bases, and 13 bases separated the two germline ends. CDR3 region: CASTEPLPTDTQYF. For the CDR3, the DNA is TGTGCCAGCACGGAGCCACTACCCACAGATACGCAGTATTTT.

The chain combines TRBV5-1 with TRBJ2-1; D is undetermined. The CDR3 is 15 amino acids. Per the germline V gene, CDR1 is SGHRS and CDR2 is YFSETQ. Trimming stripped 1 base from V and 6 bases from J, with 14 bases between. The CDR3 sequence: CASSLRLGPANEQFF. The CDR3 DNA follows: TGCGCCAGCAGCTTGAGACTTGGGCCCGCCAATGAGCAGTTCTTC.

The rearrangement uses TRBV30 and TRBJ2-7; 8 bases line up with TRBD1. Germline V gives CDR1 GTSNPN, CDR2 SVGIG (reference sequence). V lost 4 bases and J lost 0; bases outside the gene matches: 5. The CDR3 runs to 14 residues. The CDR3 loop is CAWTSGTGSYEQYF. The DNA of the CDR3 is TGTGCCTGGACTTCCGGGACAGGCTCCTACGAGCAGTACTTC.

The chain has TRBV7-2 and TRBJ2-5; D not certain. V lost 5 bases to trimming and J lost 5 bases, with 12 bases between them. From germline, CDR1 is SGHTA and CDR2 FQGNSA. The CDR3 extends over 13 amino acids. CDR3 region: CASSLRGAETQYF. For the CDR3, the DNA is TGTGCCAGCAGCCTACGAGGCGCGGAGACCCAGTACTTC.

This clone was counted between two and nine times. The CDR3 DNA follows: TGTGCCAGCAGCCGGACGACTCGGCAGTACTTC. Its translation is CASSRTTRQYF. The gene calls are TRBV28 and TRBJ2-7; no definite D call. Germline V gives CDR1 MDHEN, CDR2 SYDVKM. The CDR3 length is 11 residues. Trimming took off 6 bases at V and 9 bases at J, with 12 bases between the two ends. Using reference TRBV28 and TRBJ2-7 for the parts outside the CDR3, the full variable domain is DVKVTQSSRYLVKRTGEKVFLECVQDMDHENMFWYRQDPGLGLRLIYFSYDVKMKEKGDIPEGYSVSREKKERFSLILESASTNQTSMYLCASSRTTRQYFGPGTRLTVT.

V and J are TRBV2 and TRBJ1-6, with 7 bases matching TRBD1. CDR1 is SNHLY and CDR2 is FYNNEI in the germline V gene. V lost 7 bases, J lost 7 bases, and 7 bases stayed unmatched. The CDR3 has 14 amino acids. Written as DNA, the CDR3 is TGTGCCAGCAAGGGGGACAGCGACAATTCACCCCTCCACTTT. Its translation: CASKGDSDNSPLHF.

The J gene is TRBJ2-7, the V gene TRBV6-5; TRBD1 might be the D (5 bases). The length of the CDR3 is 15 residues. The V gene's germline CDR1 is MNHEY and CDR2 SVGAGI. Trimming shortened V by 8 bases and J by 0 bases, and 17 bases separated the two germline ends. The CDR3 DNA follows: TGTGCCAGCGCGGCAGGAACGGACAACTCCTACGAGCAGTACTTC. This sequence encodes CASAAGTDNSYEQYF.

The gene calls are TRBV28 and TRBJ2-1; D may correspond to TRBD1 or TRBD2 (6 bases each). Trimming took off 4 bases at V and 3 bases at J, with 13 bases between the two ends. The CDR3 has 15 residues. Germline assignment: CDR1 MDHEN and CDR2 SYDVKM. CDR3 region: CASSYVGGNYNEQFF. The CDR3 DNA follows: TGTGCCAGCAGTTATGTCGGGGGCAACTACAATGAGCAGTTCTTC.

This clone was seen a handful of times. The chain employs TRBV19 and TRBJ2-7, with no clear D. The germline V gene encodes CDR1 LNHDA and CDR2 SQIVND (reference sequence). Trimming stripped 3 bases from V and 4 bases from J, with 16 bases between. The CDR3 extends over 15 amino acids. In nucleotides, the CDR3 is TGTGCCAGTAGTATCGATAGTGGAGAGGCTTACGAGCAGTACTTC. The encoded protein is CASSIDSGEAYEQYF.

The V and J genes are TRBV3-1 (or the pseudogene TRBV3-2) and TRBJ2-3; 15 nucleotides agree with TRBD2. The CDR3 has 17 residues. The V gene's germline CDR1 is LGHDT and CDR2 YNNKEL (reference sequence). J gave up 2 bases and V 4 bases, and 4 bases lay outside the gene matches. The chain's CDR3 is CASSPRTSGGVTDTQYF. CDR3 nucleotide sequence: TGTGCCAGCAGCCCAAGGACTAGCGGGGGGGTCACAGATACGCAGTATTTT.

The V call is TRBV28, the J call TRBJ2-7; D is uncertain. The CDR3 runs 13 residues. From germline, CDR1 is MDHEN and CDR2 SYDVKM. V lost 10 bases, J lost 4 bases, and 17 bases lay in between. DNA for the CDR3: TGTGCCACCCGTGAGGCGGTCGTTTACGAGCAGTACTTC. This translates into CATREAVVYEQYF.

The chain combines TRBV7-3 with TRBJ2-3; 8 bases agree with TRBD2. Trimming removed 2 bases from V and 0 bases from J; junction bases left unmatched: 4. This CDR3 is built from 16 residues. The germline V gene encodes CDR1 SGHTA and CDR2 FQGTGA. CDR3 nucleotide sequence: TGTGCCAGCAGCTTACTTCCTAGCGGGAGCACAGATACGCAGTATTTT. This sequence encodes CASSLLPSGSTDTQYF.

The chain combines TRBV4-1 with TRBJ2-7, with TRBD1 as a possible D gene (7 bases). From germline, CDR1 is MGHRA and CDR2 YSYEKL. The CDR3 extends over 15 amino acids. Trimming pared 2 bases from V and 0 bases from J, leaving 11 bases between. DNA of the CDR3: TGCGCCAGCAGCCAACCAGGGGGGAGCTCCTACGAGCAGTACTTC. Residues: CASSQPGGSSYEQYF.